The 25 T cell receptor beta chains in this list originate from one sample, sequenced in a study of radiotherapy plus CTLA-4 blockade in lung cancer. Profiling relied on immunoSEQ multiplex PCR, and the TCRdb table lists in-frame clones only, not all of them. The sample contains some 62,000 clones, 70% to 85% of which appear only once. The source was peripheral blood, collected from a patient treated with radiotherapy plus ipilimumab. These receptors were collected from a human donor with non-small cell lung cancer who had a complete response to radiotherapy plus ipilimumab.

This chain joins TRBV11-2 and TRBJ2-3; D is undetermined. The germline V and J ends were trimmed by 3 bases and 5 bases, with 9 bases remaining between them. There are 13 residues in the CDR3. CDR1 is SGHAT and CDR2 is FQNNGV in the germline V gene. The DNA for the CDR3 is TGTGCCAGCAGCTTTACGGTTGGAGATACGCAGTATTTT. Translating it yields CASSFTVGDTQYF. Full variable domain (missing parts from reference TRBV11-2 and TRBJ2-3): EAGVAQSPRYKIIEKRQSVAFWCNPISGHATLYWYQQILGQGPKLLIQFQNNGVVDDSQLPKDRFSAERLKGVDSTLKIQPAKLEDSAVYLCASSFTVGDTQYFGPGTRLTVL.

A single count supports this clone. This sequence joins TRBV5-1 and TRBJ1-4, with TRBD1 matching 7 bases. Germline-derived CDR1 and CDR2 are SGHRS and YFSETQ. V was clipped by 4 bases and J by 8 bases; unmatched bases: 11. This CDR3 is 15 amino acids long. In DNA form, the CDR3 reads TGCGCCAGCAGCGCCGGAGGACAGGAGTTCGAAAAACTGTTTTTT. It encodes CASSAGGQEFEKLFF. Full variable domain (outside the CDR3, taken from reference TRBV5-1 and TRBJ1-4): KAGVTQTPRYLIKTRGQQVTLSCSPISGHRSVSWYQQTPGQGLQFLFEYFSETQRNKGNFPGRFSGRQFSNSRSEMNVSTLELGDSALYLCASSAGGQEFEKLFFGSGTQLSVL.

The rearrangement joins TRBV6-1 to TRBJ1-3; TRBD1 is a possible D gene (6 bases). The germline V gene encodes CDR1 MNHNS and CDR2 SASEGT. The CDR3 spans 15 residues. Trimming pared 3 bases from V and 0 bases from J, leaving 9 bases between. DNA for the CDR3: TGTGCCAGCAGTGAGACGACAGGCTCTGGAAACACCATATATTTT. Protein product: CASSETTGSGNTIYF.

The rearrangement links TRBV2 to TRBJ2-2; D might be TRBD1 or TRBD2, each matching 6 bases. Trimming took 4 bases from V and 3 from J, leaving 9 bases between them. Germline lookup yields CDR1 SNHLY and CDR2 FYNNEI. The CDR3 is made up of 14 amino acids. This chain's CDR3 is CASSVEGDTGELFF. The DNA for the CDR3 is TGTGCCAGCAGTGTGGAGGGGGACACCGGGGAGCTGTTTTTT.

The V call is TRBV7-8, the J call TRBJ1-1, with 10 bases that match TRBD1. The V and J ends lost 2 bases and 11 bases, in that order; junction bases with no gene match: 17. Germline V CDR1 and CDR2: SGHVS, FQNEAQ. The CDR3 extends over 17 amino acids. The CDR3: CASSLKDKGQGFFKAFF. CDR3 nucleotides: TGTGCCAGCAGCTTAAAGGATAAGGGACAGGGGTTTTTTAAGGCTTTCTTT.

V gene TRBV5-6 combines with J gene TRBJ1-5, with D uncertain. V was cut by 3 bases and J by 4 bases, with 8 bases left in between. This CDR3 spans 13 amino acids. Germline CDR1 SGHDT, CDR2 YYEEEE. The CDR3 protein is CASSSRGNQPQHF. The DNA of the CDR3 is TGTGCCAGCAGCTCCCGGGGTAATCAGCCCCAGCATTTT. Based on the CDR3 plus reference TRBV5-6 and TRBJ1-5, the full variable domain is DAGVTQSPTHLIKTRGQQVTLRCSPKSGHDTVSWYQQALGQGPQFIFQYYEEEERQRGNFPDRFSGHQFPNYSSELNVNALLLGDSALYLCASSSRGNQPQHFGDGTRLSIL.

The CDR3 sequence is CASSRFPALNYGYTF. The CDR3, as DNA: TGTGCCAGCAGCCGTTTTCCAGCCCTGAACTATGGCTACACCTTC. J is TRBJ1-2 and V is TRBV7-9; D is unresolved. This CDR3 spans 15 amino acids. Germline V gives CDR1 SEHNR, CDR2 FQNEAQ (reference sequence). Trimming stripped 5 bases from V and 2 bases from J, with 15 bases between. The variable domain in full, completed from reference TRBV7-9 and TRBJ1-2, reads DTGVSQNPRHKITKRGQNVTFRCDPISEHNRLYWYRQTLGQGPEFLTYFQNEAQLEKSRLLSDRFSAERPKGSFSTLEIQRTEQGDSAMYLCASSRFPALNYGYTFGSGTRLTVV.

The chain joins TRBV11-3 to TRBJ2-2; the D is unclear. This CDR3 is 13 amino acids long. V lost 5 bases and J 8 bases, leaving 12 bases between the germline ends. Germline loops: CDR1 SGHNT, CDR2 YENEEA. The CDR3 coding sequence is TGTGCCAGCAGCCCCAGTTTGGGTGGGGAGCTGTTTTTT. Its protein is CASSPSLGGELFF.

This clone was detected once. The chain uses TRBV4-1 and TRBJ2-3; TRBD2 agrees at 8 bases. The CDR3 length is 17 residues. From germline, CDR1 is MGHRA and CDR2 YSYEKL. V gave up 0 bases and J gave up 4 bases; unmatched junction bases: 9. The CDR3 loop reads CASSQDWRGVKADTQYF. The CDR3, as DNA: TGCGCCAGCAGCCAAGATTGGCGGGGGGTTAAAGCAGATACGCAGTATTTT.

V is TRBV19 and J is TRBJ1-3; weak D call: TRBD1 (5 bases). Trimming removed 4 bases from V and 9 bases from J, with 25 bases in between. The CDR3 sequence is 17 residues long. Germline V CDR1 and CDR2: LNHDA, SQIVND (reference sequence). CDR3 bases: TGTGCCAGTAGTAGACGAGGGCAGGGCGCCTGGGAGGTCACCATATATTTT. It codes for CASSRRGQGAWEVTIYF.

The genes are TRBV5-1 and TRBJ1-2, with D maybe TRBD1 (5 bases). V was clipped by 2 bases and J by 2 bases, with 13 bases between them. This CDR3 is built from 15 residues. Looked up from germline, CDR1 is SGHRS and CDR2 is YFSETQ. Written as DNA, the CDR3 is TGCGCCAGCAGCTTACCCCCGGGACTCAACTATGGCTACACCTTC. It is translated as CASSLPPGLNYGYTF.

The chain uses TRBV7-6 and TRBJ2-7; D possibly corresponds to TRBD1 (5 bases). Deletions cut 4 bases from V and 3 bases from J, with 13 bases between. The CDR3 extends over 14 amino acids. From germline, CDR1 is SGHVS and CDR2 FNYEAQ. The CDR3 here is CASSSPDNYYEQYF. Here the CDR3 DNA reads TGTGCCAGCAGCTCCCCGGACAACTACTACGAGCAGTACTTC.

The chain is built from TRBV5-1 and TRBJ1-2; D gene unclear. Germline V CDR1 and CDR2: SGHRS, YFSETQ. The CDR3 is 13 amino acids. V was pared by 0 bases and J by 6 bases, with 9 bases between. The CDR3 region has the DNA TGCGCCAGCAGCTTGGACAATATTAATGGCTACACCTTC. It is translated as CASSLDNINGYTF.

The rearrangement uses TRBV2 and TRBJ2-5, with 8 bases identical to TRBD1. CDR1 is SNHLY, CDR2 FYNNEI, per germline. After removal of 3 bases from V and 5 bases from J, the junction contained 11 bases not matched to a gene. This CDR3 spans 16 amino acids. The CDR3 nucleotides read TGTGCCAGCAGTGACCGGACAGGGATGAGGGTGGAGACCCAGTACTTC. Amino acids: CASSDRTGMRVETQYF.

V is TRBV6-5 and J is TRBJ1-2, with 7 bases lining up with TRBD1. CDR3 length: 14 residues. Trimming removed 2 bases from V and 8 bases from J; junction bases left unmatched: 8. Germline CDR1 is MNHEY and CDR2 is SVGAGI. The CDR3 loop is CASSYDRVREGYTF. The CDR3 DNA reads TGTGCCAGCAGTTACGACAGGGTGCGGGAGGGCTACACCTTC.

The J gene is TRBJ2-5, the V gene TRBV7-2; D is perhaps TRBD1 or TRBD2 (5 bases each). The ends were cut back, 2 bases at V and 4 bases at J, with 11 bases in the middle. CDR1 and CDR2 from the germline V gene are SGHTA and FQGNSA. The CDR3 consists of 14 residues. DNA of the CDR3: TGTGCCAGCAGCTTATCGGGGCCGGTAGAGACCCAGTACTTC. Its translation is CASSLSGPVETQYF.

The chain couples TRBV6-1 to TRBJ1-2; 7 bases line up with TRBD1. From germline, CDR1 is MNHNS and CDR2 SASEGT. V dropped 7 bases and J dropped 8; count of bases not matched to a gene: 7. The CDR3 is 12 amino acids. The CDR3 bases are TGTGCCAGCAATCGACAGGGAGGCGGCTACACCTTC. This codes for CASNRQGGGYTF.

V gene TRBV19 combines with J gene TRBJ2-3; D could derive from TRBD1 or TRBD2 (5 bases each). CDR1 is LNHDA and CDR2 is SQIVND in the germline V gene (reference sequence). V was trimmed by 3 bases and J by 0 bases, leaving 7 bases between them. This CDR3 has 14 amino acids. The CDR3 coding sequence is TGTGCCAGTAGTATGGGGACCAGCACAGATACGCAGTATTTT. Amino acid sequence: CASSMGTSTDTQYF.

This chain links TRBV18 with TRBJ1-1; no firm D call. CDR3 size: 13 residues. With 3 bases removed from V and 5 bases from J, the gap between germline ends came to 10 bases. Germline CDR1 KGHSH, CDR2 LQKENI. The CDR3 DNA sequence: TGTGCCAGCTCACCGGGGAGGGTTACTGAAGCTTTCTTT. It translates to CASSPGRVTEAFF.

The CDR3: CASSPLGRGYEQYF. The CDR3 coding sequence is TGTGCCAGCAGCCCCTTAGGCAGGGGCTACGAGCAGTACTTC. This rearrangement joins TRBV11-3 to TRBJ2-7, with D tentatively TRBD1 (6 bases). Trimming cost V 5 bases and J 3 bases, with 14 bases left between them. The CDR3 consists of 14 residues. The germline V gene encodes CDR1 SGHNT and CDR2 YENEEA.

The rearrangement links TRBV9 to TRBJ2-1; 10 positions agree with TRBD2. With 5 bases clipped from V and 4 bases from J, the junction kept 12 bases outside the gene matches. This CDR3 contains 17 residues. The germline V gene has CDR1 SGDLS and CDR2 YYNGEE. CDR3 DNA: TGTGCCAGCAGACCCTATACCCTAGCGGGGGATTACAATGAGCAGTTCTTC. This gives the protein CASRPYTLAGDYNEQFF.

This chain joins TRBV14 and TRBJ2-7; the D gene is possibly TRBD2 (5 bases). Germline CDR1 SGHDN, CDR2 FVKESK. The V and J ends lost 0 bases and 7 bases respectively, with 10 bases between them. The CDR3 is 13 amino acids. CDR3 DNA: TGTGCCAGCAGCCAAGACGGCCGGAGGGAGCAGTACGTC. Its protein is CASSQDGRREQYV.

The CDR3 loop is CSARTPRAQYF. The CDR3 DNA reads as TGCAGTGCCCGGACACCGAGGGCGCAGTATTTT. The genes are TRBV20-1 and TRBJ2-3; tentatively, D is TRBD1 or TRBD2 (5 bases each). The length of the CDR3 is 11 residues. V lost 6 bases, J lost 10 bases, and 14 bases lay in between. Germline assignment: CDR1 DFQATT and CDR2 SNEGSKA (reference sequence).

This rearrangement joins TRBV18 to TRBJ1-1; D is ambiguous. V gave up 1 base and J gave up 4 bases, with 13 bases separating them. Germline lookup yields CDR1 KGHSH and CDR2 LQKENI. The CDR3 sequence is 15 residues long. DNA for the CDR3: TGTGCCAGCTCACCACTTAACAGAAAGGGCACTGAAGCTTTCTTT. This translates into CASSPLNRKGTEAFF. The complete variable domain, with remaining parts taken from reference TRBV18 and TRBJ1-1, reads NAGVMQNPRHLVRRRGQEARLRCSPMKGHSHVYWYRQLPEEGLKFMVYLQKENIIDESGMPKERFSAEFPKEGPSILRIQQVVRGDSAAYFCASSPLNRKGTEAFFGQGTRLTVV.

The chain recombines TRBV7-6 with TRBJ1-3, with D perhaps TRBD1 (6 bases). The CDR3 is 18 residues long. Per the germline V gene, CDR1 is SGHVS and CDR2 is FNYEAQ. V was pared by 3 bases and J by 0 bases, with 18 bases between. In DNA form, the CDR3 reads TGTGCCAGCAGCTTGGCAGGGGCAACCTGGGACTCTGGAAACACCATATATTTT. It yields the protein CASSLAGATWDSGNTIYF.